A selection of T cell receptor beta chains follows, all from one sample in a study of shared clonotypes between healthy human individuals. Data came from immunoSEQ multiplex PCR; TCRdb stores just in-frame clones and leaves some out. The data contain 2 million to 2.5 million clones, 93% of them singletons. Sequenced sample: naive CD8+ T cells from PBMCs. The receptors here all came from a man aged 18 to 29 in good health. Some clones in this sample may be carry-over from other donors' samples. Each CDR3 is given with its conserved first and last residue. The D gene is left open where the match is weak. Expanded clones get a size class; other rows say once, few or many, or leave the size out.

>TRBJ2-2|NA|16|TRBV4-3|TRBD1
TGCGCCAGCAGCCTCTCAGGGACAGCCGACACCGGGGAGCTGTTTTTT
CASSLSGTADTGELFF
>TRBJ2-1|NA|14|TRBV9|NA
TGTGCCAGCAGCGCCTGGACTGGATACAATGAGCAGTTCTTC
CASSAWTGYNEQFF
>TRBJ2-3|NA|13|TRBV27|NA
TGTGCCAGCAGGGGAAGTTGGACAGATACGCAGTATTTT
CASRGSWTDTQYF
>TRBJ2-7|NA|14|TRBV28|NA
TGTGCCAGCAGCTCTGTGGGTAGCGGCTACGAGCAGTACTTC
CASSSVGSGYEQYF
>TRBJ1-2|NA|12|TRBV2|NA
TGTGCCAGCGATGGGGGAGTGGGTGGCTACACCTTC
CASDGGVGGYTF
>TRBJ2-1|NA|17|TRBV14|NA
TGTGCCAGCAGCCAAGAACCGATGGACAGATGGTACAATGAGCAGTTCTTC
CASSQEPMDRWYNEQFF
>TRBJ1-6|NA|13|TRBV6-6|NA
TGTGCCAGCAGCACACTTCAGGGGTCACCCCTCCACTTT
CASSTLQGSPLHF
>TRBJ2-3|NA|13|TRBV18|NA
TGTGCCAGCTCACCATGGGGTGCAGATACGCAGTATTTT
CASSPWGADTQYF
>TRBJ1-1|NA|14|TRBV7-9|TRBD1
TGTGCCAGCAGCTTAGTGGGACAGGGTACTGAAGCTTTCTTT
CASSLVGQGTEAFF
>TRBJ2-7|NA|13|TRBV27|NA
TGTGCCAGCAAGCCCACGGAGTTCTACGAGCAGTACTTC
CASKPTEFYEQYF
>TRBJ2-1|NA|16|TRBV9|TRBD2
TGTGCCAGCAGCGCCTATAGCGGGGATTCCTACAATGAGCAGTTCTTC
CASSAYSGDSYNEQFF
>TRBJ2-7|NA|14|TRBV28|TRBD2
TGTGCCAGCAGCTTCAGCGGGAGGGTCTACGAGCAGTACTTC
CASSFSGRVYEQYF
>TRBJ1-1|NA|14|TRBV19|NA
TGTGCCAGTACCCAGCGGGGAAGGGGCACTGAAGCTTTCTTT
CASTQRGRGTEAFF
>TRBJ2-3|NA|13|TRBV19|TRBD2
TGTGCCAGTCGTAGCGGGAGGACAGATACGCAGTATTTT
CASRSGRTDTQYF
>TRBJ2-7|NA|17|TRBV7-6|NA
TGTGCCAGCAGCTTAGCGTCCGGGCTCCGCGGGGACTACGAGCAGTACTTC
CASSLASGLRGDYEQYF
>TRBJ2-7|once|15|TRBV7-1|TRBD1
TGTGCCAGCAGCTTAGCAGGACAGGGGCCCTACGAGCAGTACTTC
CASSLAGQGPYEQYF
>TRBJ1-4|NA|14|TRBV7-6|NA
TGTGCCAGCAGCTCCCAGGGGCGCGGTGAAAAACTGTTTTTT
CASSSQGRGEKLFF
>TRBJ2-1|NA|15|TRBV13|NA
TGTGCCAGCAGCTTATCTCTCGCGGCCTACAATGAGCAGTTCTTC
CASSLSLAAYNEQFF
>TRBJ2-2|NA|17|TRBV7-8|TRBD2
TGTGCCAGCAGCCTCCCGACTAGCGGGACGAACACCGGGGAGCTGTTTTTT
CASSLPTSGTNTGELFF
>TRBJ1-1|NA|14|TRBV27|NA
TGTGCCAGCAGTTTGTCAGGGGCTTCCACTGAAGCTTTCTTT
CASSLSGASTEAFF
>TRBJ1-1|NA|14|TRBV7-2|NA
TGTGCCAGCAGCCCCTGGGACCAGGACACTGAAGCTTTCTTT
CASSPWDQDTEAFF
>TRBJ1-1|NA|14|TRBV5-1|NA
TGCGCCAGCGGGACACAGGAGCTAACACTGAAGCTGGAGTTT
CASGTQELTLKLEF
>TRBJ2-7|NA|15|TRBV5-4|NA
TGTGCCAGCAGCGCCGGGACCCCTAGCTCCTACGAGCAGTACTTC
CASSAGTPSSYEQYF
>TRBJ2-1|NA|17|TRBV4-2|NA
TGTGCCAGCAGACCAACAAGCAGGGGCCGAGTGTACAATGAGCAGTTCTTC
CASRPTSRGRVYNEQFF
>TRBJ2-7|NA|12|TRBV28|NA
TGTGCCAGCAGTTTTGGGACTCCCGGGCAGTACTTC
CASSFGTPGQYF
>TRBJ2-7|NA|15|TRBV28|TRBD2
TGTGCCAGCAGTCGGACGGGACTTCCGTGGGGGGGGCAGTACTTC
CASSRTGLPWGGQYF
>TRBJ2-7|NA|14|TRBV6-5|TRBD2
TGTGCCAGCCGGACTAGCGGGAGGGCCTACGAGCAGTACTTC
CASRTSGRAYEQYF
>TRBJ1-1|NA|15|TRBV7-9|NA
TGTGCCAGCAGCTTACCCCTCAGGGGCCACACTGAAGCTTTCTTT
CASSLPLRGHTEAFF
>TRBJ1-5|NA|14|TRBV30|NA
TGTGCCTGGAGTGTACGGGATCCCAATCAGCCCCAGCATTTT
CAWSVRDPNQPQHF
>TRBJ1-2|NA|17|TRBV27|TRBD1
TGTGCCAGCAGTTTATCGAAGATCTCTTGGGACAGAAGAGGCTACACCTTC
CASSLSKISWDRRGYTF
>TRBJ1-1|NA|15|TRBV9|NA
TGTGCCAGCAGCGTAGGTGAAGACCTGAACACTGAAGCTTTCTTT
CASSVGEDLNTEAFF
>TRBJ1-2|NA|13|TRBV7-8|NA
TGTGCCAGCAGCTTTCCGACAGACTATGGCTACACCTTC
CASSFPTDYGYTF
>TRBJ2-3|NA|14|TRBV5-4|NA
TGTGCCAGCAGCTTGGATGGCAGAGGAGATACGCAGTATTTT
CASSLDGRGDTQYF
>TRBJ2-1|NA|13|TRBV5-6|NA
TGTGCCAGCAGCCCCAATGGGGCGGGGGAGCAGTTCTTC
CASSPNGAGEQFF
>TRBJ2-1|NA|16|TRBV6-1|NA
TGTGCCAGCAGTGAATGGCAGGGGGGGCGGTACAATGAGCAGTTCTTC
CASSEWQGGRYNEQFF
>TRBJ2-4|NA|14|TRBV11-2|TRBD1
TGTGCCAGCATCCAACAGGGGGCTGTAAACATTCAGTACTTC
CASIQQGAVNIQYF
>TRBJ2-3|NA|14|TRBV6-4|NA
TGTGCCAGCAGTGACTCGGGACTCCCGGATACGCAGTATTTT
CASSDSGLPDTQYF
>TRBJ1-2|NA|13|TRBV25-1|NA
TGTGCCAGCAGTCAGACCGAGTTCTATGGCTACACCTTC
CASSQTEFYGYTF
>TRBJ1-5|NA|18|TRBV15|NA
TGTGCCACCAGCAGTACCCGCAGGGCGGCAGGGGAAGGTCAGCCCCAGCATTTT
CATSSTRRAAGEGQPQHF
>TRBJ2-1|NA|15|TRBV11-2|TRBD2
TGTGCCAGCAGCCTTAGGACTAGAACCCTCAATGAGCAGTTCTTC
CASSLRTRTLNEQFF
>TRBJ1-1|NA|13|TRBV30|NA
TGTGCCTGGACCCCCGGGAAGAACACTGAAGCTTTCTTT
CAWTPGKNTEAFF
>TRBJ1-6|NA|15|TRBV6-5|NA
TGTGCCAGCAGTTCGGAGGGTTTAAGTTCCTCACCCCTCCACTTT
CASSSEGLSSSPLHF
>TRBJ1-5|NA|17|TRBV19|TRBD1
TGTGCCAGTAGTATCAATCAGGGACAGGTTATCAATCAGCCCCAGCATTTT
CASSINQGQVINQPQHF
>TRBJ1-5|NA|16|TRBV11-3|NA
TGTGCCAGCAGCCATCACAGGTTCCGTGGCAATCAGCCCCAGCATTTT
CASSHHRFRGNQPQHF
>TRBJ2-1|NA|15|TRBV19|NA
TGTGCCAGTAGTATCGGCGCGACTACCTACAATGAGCAGTTCTTC
CASSIGATTYNEQFF
>TRBJ2-7|NA|15|TRBV9|NA
TGTGCCAGCAGCCCACGGGCGTCTGGCCACTACGAGCAGTACTTC
CASSPRASGHYEQYF
>TRBJ2-3|NA|15|TRBV7-2|NA
TGTGCCAGCAGCTTAGGAAGGGCGCTAGGGGATACGCAGTATTTT
CASSLGRALGDTQYF
>TRBJ2-2|NA|12|TRBV13|NA
TGTGCCAGCAGCCCTTCCTCCGGGGAGCTGTTTTTT
CASSPSSGELFF
>TRBJ2-5|NA|15|TRBV7-8|NA
TGTGCCAGCAGCTTAGTTGAGGGGTACCAAGAGACCCAGTACTTC
CASSLVEGYQETQYF
>TRBJ2-7|NA|16|TRBV6-1|NA
TGTGCCAGCAGTGAAGGCCGAACTAGGGCGTGGAGCGAGCAGTACTTC
CASSEGRTRAWSEQYF
>TRBJ2-5|NA|15|TRBV19|TRBD2
TGTGCCAGTAGTATAGAACTAGCGGGAGAAGAGACCCAGTACTTC
CASSIELAGEETQYF
>TRBJ1-5|NA|14|TRBV5-1|NA
TGCGCCAGCAGGGAGGGGACGGCGAATCAGCCCCAGCATTTT
CASREGTANQPQHF
>TRBJ2-7|NA|15|TRBV9|TRBD1
TGTGCCAGCAGCCAGAGGACAGGGGAGGTGTACGAGCAGTACTTC
CASSQRTGEVYEQYF